The 5 T cell receptor beta chains in this list originate from one sample, sequenced in a study of technical replicates of blood from a handful of donors (dated by TCRdb to about 2017). The library was produced with the immunoSEQ multiplex PCR assay. Held by TCRdb, this immuneACCESS table contains in-frame sequences only and omits some clones. Under half of the omission traces to an unresolved V gene where checked; the cause of the rest is unknown. Counted in this sample were approximately 85,000 clones; 94% of them appeared once. The top ten clones comprise less than 0.3% of the sample. Sequenced sample: T cells isolated from PBMCs. The receptor source for this set is a human donor in good health.

This rearrangement joins TRBV9 to TRBJ2-1; D unclear. CDR1 is SGDLS and CDR2 is YYNGEE in the germline V gene. Trimming took 0 bases from V and 8 from J, leaving 15 bases between them. The CDR3 contains 15 residues. The CDR3 region is CASSVGSVSGYEQFF. The CDR3, as DNA: TGTGCCAGCAGCGTAGGCAGTGTTTCGGGTTATGAGCAGTTCTTC.

The rearrangement joins TRBV6-6 to TRBJ1-3, with 7 bases that match TRBD1. Germline values: CDR1 MNHNY, CDR2 SVGAGI (reference sequence). The J segment lost 5 bases and the V segment lost 4 bases, leaving 5 bases of the junction unmatched. The CDR3 covers 14 residues. CDR3 nucleotide sequence: TGTGCCAGCAGTTCGTCGACAGGGCGAAACACCATATATTTT. Protein: CASSSSTGRNTIYF.

The rearrangement uses TRBV12-5 and TRBJ1-2; perhaps TRBD1 as D (6 bases). CDR3 length: 16 residues. V was pared by 3 bases and J by 0 bases, with 14 bases between. In germline, CDR1 is LGHNT, CDR2 FRNRAP. The CDR3 DNA follows: TGTGCTAGTGGTTTTCGACCGGGACATTCTAACTATGGCTACACCTTC. Its translation: CASGFRPGHSNYGYTF.

The rearrangement joins TRBV5-4 to TRBJ2-7; D is possibly TRBD2 (6 bases). CDR3 length: 9 residues. The germline CDR1 and CDR2 sequences are SGHNT and YYREEE (reference sequence). The CDR3 spells CASSLAVAV. The CDR3 DNA reads TGTGCCAGCAGCTTGGCCGTAGCGGTA.

V is TRBV7-2 and J is TRBJ2-7, with 7 positions matching TRBD1. Germline lookup yields CDR1 SGHTA and CDR2 FQGNSA. The ends lost 4 bases at V and 2 bases at J; junction bases unmatched: 8. CDR3 size: 15 residues. CDR3 sequence (DNA): TGTGCCAGCAGCTCCGGGACAGTAACAACCTACGAGCAGTACTTC. It yields the protein CASSSGTVTTYEQYF. Filled out from reference TRBV7-2 and TRBJ2-7, the complete variable domain reads GAGVSQSPSNKVTEKGKDVELRCDPISGHTALYWYRQSLGQGLEFLIYFQGNSAPDKSGLPSDRFSAERTGGSVSTLTIQRTQQEDSAVYLCASSSGTVTTYEQYFGPGTRLTVT.